This TCR beta chain was found in a study of OX40 agonist ivuxolimab in advanced cancers. The CDR3 length is 13 residues. Deletions cut 3 bases from V and 1 base from J, with 7 bases between. CDR1 is LNHDA and CDR2 is SQIVND in the germline V gene (reference sequence). Sequenced by immunoSEQ multiplex PCR; TCRdb stores in-frame clones only, minus some. The sample shows about 84,000 clones, about 93% of them seen only once. The chain employs TRBV19 and TRBJ2-7; D uncertain. Specimen: CD4+ or CD8+ T cells sorted from blood, collected in a trial of the OX40 agonist ivuxolimab. This receptor was obtained from an adult with an advanced solid tumor such as melanoma, head and neck, liver or kidney cancer. CDR3 nucleotides: TGTGCCAGTAGTATCACTAAGTCCTACGAGCAGTACTTC. It encodes CASSITKSYEQYF.